This T cell receptor (beta chain) was documented in a study of blood T cell repertoires in COVID-19. Study summary: The samples span acute and convalescent COVID-19 from the United States, Italy and Spain. Sources were T cells, B-cell-depleted T cells, or PBMCs; the material itself was cDNA or gDNA.

As originally analysed: For nucleated cells, counts were estimated from reference gene primer amplification. Using immunoSEQ multiplex PCR, the repertoire was profiled, and TCRdb retains in-frame clones only, with some absent. That table supplies the V and J calls and clone size; D and trimming were determined from the DNA. The sample includes approximately 310,000 clones, about nine tenths of them seen just once. This CDR3 comprises 16 residues. The V gene end was trimmed by 5 bases and the J gene end by 1 base; junction bases not matched to a gene: 10. From germline, CDR1 is LNHNV and CDR2 YYDKDF (reference sequence).

The sample comprised peripheral blood. The chain combines TRBV15 with TRBJ1-2; 7 nucleotides align to TRBD1. The clonotype was recovered from a man in his fifties with active or convalescent COVID-19. The CDR3 DNA reads as TGTGCCACCAGCGTCCAAGGGACAGCTATTAACTATGGCTACACCTTC. Its translation: CATSVQGTAINYGYTF.